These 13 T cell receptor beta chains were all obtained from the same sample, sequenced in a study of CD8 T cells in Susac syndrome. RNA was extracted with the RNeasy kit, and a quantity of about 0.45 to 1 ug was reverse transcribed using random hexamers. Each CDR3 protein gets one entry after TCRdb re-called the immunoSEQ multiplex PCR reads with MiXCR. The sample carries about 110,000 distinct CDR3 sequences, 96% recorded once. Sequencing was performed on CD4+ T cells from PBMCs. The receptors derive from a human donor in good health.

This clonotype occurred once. Here the CDR3 reads CASRTTTGFWNPKSSYEQYF. CDR3 nucleotide sequence: TGTGCCAGCAGGACAACCACCGGGTTTTGGAACCCAAAGAGCTCCTACGAGCAGTACTTC. The rearrangement joins TRBV27 to TRBJ2-7; D gene uncertain. CDR1 and CDR2 (germline): MNHEY, SMNVEV (reference sequence). V was shortened by 6 bases and J by 0 bases, with 30 bases between the two germline ends. The CDR3 runs 20 residues.

The CDR3 loop reads CASSQPDRGQYEQYF. CDR3 coding DNA: TGTGCCAGCAGCCAGCCGGACAGGGGGCAATACGAGCAGTACTTC. This chain joins TRBV5-6 and TRBJ2-7, with 11 bases identical to TRBD1. The CDR3 consists of 15 residues. Per the germline V gene, CDR1 is SGHDT and CDR2 is YYEEEE. Trimming took 4 bases from V and 4 from J; bases not matched to a gene: 7.

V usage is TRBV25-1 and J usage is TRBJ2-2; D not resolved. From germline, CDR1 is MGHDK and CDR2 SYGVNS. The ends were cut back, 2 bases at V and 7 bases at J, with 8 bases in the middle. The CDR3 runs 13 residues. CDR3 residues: CASSEPVGGELFF. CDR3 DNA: TGTGCCAGCAGTGAACCGGTGGGCGGGGAGCTGTTTTTT. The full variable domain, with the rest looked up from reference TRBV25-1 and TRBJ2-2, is EADIYQTPRYLVIGTGKKITLECSQTMGHDKMYWYQQDPGMELHLIHYSYGVNSTEKGDLSSESTVSRIRTEHFPLTLESARPSHTSQYLCASSEPVGGELFFGEGSRLTVL.

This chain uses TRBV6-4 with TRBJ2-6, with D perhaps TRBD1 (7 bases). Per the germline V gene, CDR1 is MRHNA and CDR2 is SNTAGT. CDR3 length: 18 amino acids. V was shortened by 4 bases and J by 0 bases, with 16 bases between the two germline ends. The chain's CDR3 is CASSAGGGPLSGANVLTF. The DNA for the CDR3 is TGTGCCAGCAGTGCCGGAGGGGGCCCACTCTCTGGGGCCAACGTCCTGACTTTC.

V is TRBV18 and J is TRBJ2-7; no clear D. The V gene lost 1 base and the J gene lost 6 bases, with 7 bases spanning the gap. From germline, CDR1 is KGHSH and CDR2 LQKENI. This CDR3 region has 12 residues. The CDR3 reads CASSPRGSEQYF. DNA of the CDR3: TGTGCCAGCTCACCACGAGGTAGCGAGCAGTACTTC. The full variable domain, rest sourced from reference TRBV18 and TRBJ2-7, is NAGVMQNPRHLVRRRGQEARLRCSPMKGHSHVYWYRQLPEEGLKFMVYLQKENIIDESGMPKERFSAEFPKEGPSILRIQQVVRGDSAAYFCASSPRGSEQYFGPGTRLTVT.

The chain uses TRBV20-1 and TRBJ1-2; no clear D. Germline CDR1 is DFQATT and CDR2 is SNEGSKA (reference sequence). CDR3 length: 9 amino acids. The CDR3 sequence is CSTLEGYTF. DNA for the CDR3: TGCAGCACCCTAGAGGGCTACACCTTC.

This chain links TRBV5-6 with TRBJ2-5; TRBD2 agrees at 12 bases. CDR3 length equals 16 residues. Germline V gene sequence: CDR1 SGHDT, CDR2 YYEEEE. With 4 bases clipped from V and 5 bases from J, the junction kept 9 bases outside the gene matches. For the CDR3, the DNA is TGTGCCAGCAGCGCTGCCCTAGCGGGGGGGCGGGAGACCCAGTACTTC. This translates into CASSAALAGGRETQYF.

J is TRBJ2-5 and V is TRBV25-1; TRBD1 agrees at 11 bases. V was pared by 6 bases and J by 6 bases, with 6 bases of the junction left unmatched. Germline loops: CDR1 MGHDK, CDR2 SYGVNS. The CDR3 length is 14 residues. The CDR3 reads CASRGQGAVKTQYF. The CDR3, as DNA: TGTGCCAGCAGAGGACAGGGGGCGGTTAAGACCCAGTACTTC.

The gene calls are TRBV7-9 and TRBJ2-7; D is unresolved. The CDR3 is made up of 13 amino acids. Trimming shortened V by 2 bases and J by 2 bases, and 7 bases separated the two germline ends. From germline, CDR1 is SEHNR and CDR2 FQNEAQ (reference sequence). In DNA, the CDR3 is TGTGCCAGCAGCTTAAAGGGTACCTACGAGCAGTACTTC. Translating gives CASSLKGTYEQYF.

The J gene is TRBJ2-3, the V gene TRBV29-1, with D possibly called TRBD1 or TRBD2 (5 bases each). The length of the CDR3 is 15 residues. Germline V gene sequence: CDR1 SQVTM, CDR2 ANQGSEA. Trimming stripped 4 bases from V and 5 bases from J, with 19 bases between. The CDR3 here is CSVVGPPRGKDTQYF. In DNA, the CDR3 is TGCAGCGTTGTGGGGCCTCCGCGAGGGAAAGATACGCAGTATTTT.

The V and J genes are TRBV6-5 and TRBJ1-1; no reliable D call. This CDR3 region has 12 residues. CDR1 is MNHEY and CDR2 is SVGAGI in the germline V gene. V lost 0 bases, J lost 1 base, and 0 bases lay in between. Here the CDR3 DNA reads TGTGCCAGCAGTTACTCGAACACTGAAGCTTTCTTT. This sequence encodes CASSYSNTEAFF.

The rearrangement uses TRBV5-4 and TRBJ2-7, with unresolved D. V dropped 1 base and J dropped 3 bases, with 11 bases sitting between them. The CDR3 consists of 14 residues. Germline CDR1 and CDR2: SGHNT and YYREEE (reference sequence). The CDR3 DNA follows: TGTGCCAGCAGCTTGTACATGGAAGACTACGAGCAGTACTTC. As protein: CASSLYMEDYEQYF. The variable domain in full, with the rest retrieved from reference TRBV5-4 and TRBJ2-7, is ETGVTQSPTHLIKTRGQQVTLRCSSQSGHNTVSWYQQALGQGPQFIFQYYREEENGRGNFPPRFSGLQFPNYSSELNVNALELDDSALYLCASSLYMEDYEQYFGPGTRLTVT.

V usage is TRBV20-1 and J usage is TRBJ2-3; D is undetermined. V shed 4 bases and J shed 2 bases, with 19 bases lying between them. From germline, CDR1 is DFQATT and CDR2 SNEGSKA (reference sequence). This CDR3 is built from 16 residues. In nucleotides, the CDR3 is TGCAGTGCTATCAACCGTGGGCTAGATCTCACAGATACGCAGTATTTT. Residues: CSAINRGLDLTDTQYF.